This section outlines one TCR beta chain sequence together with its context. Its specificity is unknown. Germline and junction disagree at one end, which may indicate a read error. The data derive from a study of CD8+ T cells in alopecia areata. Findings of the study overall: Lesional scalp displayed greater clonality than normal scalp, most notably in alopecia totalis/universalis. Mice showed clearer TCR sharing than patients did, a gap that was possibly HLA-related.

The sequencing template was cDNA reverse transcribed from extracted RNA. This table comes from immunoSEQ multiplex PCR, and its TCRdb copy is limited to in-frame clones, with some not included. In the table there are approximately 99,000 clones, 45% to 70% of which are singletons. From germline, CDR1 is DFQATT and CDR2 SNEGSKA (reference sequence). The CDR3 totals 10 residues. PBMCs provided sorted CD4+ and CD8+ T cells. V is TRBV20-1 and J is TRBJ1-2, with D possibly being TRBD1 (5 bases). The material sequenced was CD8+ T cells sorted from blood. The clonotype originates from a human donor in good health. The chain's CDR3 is CSAREGGYTF. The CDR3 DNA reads TGCAGTGCAAGAGAGGGGGGCTACACCTTC.